This entry lists 27 T cell receptor beta chains sequenced from one sample in a study of monozygotic twins with inflammatory bowel disease. From the 5' RACE reads, TCRdb lists one entry per CDR3 protein and no DNA. This sample carries fewer than 350,000 distinct CDR3 sequences, with approximately 2% going to the ten biggest clones. The sample was blood. The receptor set was obtained from a human donor with ulcerative colitis or Crohn's disease, or a healthy co-twin of an affected twin (not recorded which).

The V and J genes are TRBV30 and TRBJ1-1; TCRdb calls TRBD1, which cannot be checked without DNA. The CDR3 totals 16 residues. CDR1 and CDR2 from the germline V gene are GTSNPN and SVGIG (reference sequence). The CDR3 reads CAWRENRNLMNTEAFF.

The V and J genes are TRBV7-2 and TRBJ1-1. CDR3 length: 12 residues. The germline V gene has CDR1 SGHTA and CDR2 FQGNSA. The CDR3 loop is CASTKGQNEALF. The entire variable domain, with the rest obtained from reference TRBV7-2 and TRBJ1-1, is as follows: GAGVSQSPSNKVTEKGKDVELRCDPISGHTALYWYRQSLGQGLEFLIYFQGNSAPDKSGLPSDRFSAERTGGSVSTLTIQRTQQEDSAVYLCASTKGQNEALFGQGTRLTVV.

The V gene is TRBV6-2 or TRBV6-3, the J gene TRBJ2-2. Germline lookup yields CDR1 MNHEY and CDR2 SVGEGT. The CDR3 is 14 residues long. This CDR3 is CASGNWGRAGELFF.

The chain links TRBV20-1 to TRBJ1-6; TCRdb picks TRBD1, but there is no DNA to check that call. This CDR3 is built from 16 residues. Germline V gene lookup returns CDR1 DFQATT and CDR2 SNEGSKA (reference sequence). This CDR3 is CSARDRLSGANSPLHF.

The V gene is TRBV15, the J gene TRBJ1-2; with no DNA, the TCRdb D assignment of TRBD1 cannot be verified. Germline V CDR1 and CDR2: LNHNV, YYDKDF (reference sequence). The CDR3 contains 13 residues. CDR3 amino acids: CATSRDRADGYTF.

This chain links TRBV7-2 with TRBJ1-1. Germline-derived CDR1 and CDR2 are SGHTA and FQGNSA. The CDR3 runs to 13 residues. CDR3 sequence reads: CASSSGLNTEAFF.

The J gene is TRBJ2-3, the V gene TRBV9; TCRdb's D call of TRBD2 is untestable without DNA. CDR3 length: 16 amino acids. CDR1 is SGDLS, CDR2 YYNGEE, per germline. The CDR3 loop is CASSGTALATQDTQYF.

The chain has TRBV2 and TRBJ2-1; lacking DNA, the TRBD2 call made by TCRdb goes unchecked. Germline lookup yields CDR1 SNHLY and CDR2 FYNNEI. CDR3 length equals 15 residues. The CDR3 loop reads CASSEALGLAGGVTF.

The chain is built from TRBV5-6 and TRBJ2-7. CDR1 is SGHDT, CDR2 YYEEEE, per germline. The CDR3 totals 15 residues. CDR3 amino acids: CASSLFLGRVNEQYF.

This chain connects TRBV11-2 to TRBJ2-3; TCRdb lists TRBD1, though no DNA is available to test this call. This CDR3 has 19 amino acids. Germline CDR1 is SGHAT and CDR2 is FQNNGV. The CDR3 loop reads CASSSPLGSGLAHTDTQYF.

The chain uses TRBV11-2 and TRBJ2-3; the TRBD2 assignment by TCRdb is unverifiable without DNA. The CDR3 runs to 15 residues. Germline CDR1 SGHAT, CDR2 FQNNGV. CDR3 loop: CASSLAGRDTDTQYF.

The chain uses TRBV6-2 or TRBV6-3 and TRBJ1-6; TCRdb reports TRBD1, a call that lacks DNA to check it against. This CDR3 is 12 amino acids long. Per germline, CDR1 MNHEY and CDR2 SVGEGT. CDR3 sequence reads: CASRGQDSPLHF.

The chain recombines TRBV15 with TRBJ2-3. The CDR3 extends over 14 amino acids. The germline V gene encodes CDR1 LNHNV and CDR2 YYDKDF (reference sequence). The CDR3: CATSRVTGADTQYF.

The rearrangement links TRBV9 to TRBJ2-6; the TCRdb D gene call, TRBD1, has no DNA to confirm it. CDR3 size: 16 residues. The V gene's germline CDR1 is SGDLS and CDR2 YYNGEE. The CDR3 loop reads CASKPTGSAGANVLTF.

The rearrangement links TRBV20-1 to TRBJ2-3; TCRdb picks TRBD2, but there is no DNA to check that call. The germline CDR1 and CDR2 sequences are DFQATT and SNEGSKA (reference sequence). There are 15 residues in the CDR3. The CDR3 loop is CSAGTGAGGEDTQYF.

V usage is TRBV20-1 and J usage is TRBJ2-5; TCRdb indicates TRBD1, and absent DNA this call remains unverified. CDR3 length: 14 amino acids. Germline CDR1 is DFQATT and CDR2 is SNEGSKA (reference sequence). CDR3 in amino acids: CSANPGTGDETQYF.

The rearrangement joins TRBV4-1 to TRBJ2-1; TCRdb's D call, TRBD1, is unchecked because there is no DNA. Per the germline V gene, CDR1 is MGHRA and CDR2 is YSYEKL. This CDR3 region has 17 residues. The CDR3 loop is CASSQAVAGQVGNEQFF.

The V call is TRBV7-2, the J call TRBJ1-2; TCRdb proposes TRBD1, but this gene call is untestable without DNA. The germline V gene encodes CDR1 SGHTA and CDR2 FQGNSA. The CDR3 has 14 amino acids. CDR3 sequence: CASSPGTGPYGYTF. Full variable domain (outside the CDR3, taken from reference TRBV7-2 and TRBJ1-2): GAGVSQSPSNKVTEKGKDVELRCDPISGHTALYWYRQSLGQGLEFLIYFQGNSAPDKSGLPSDRFSAERTGGSVSTLTIQRTQQEDSAVYLCASSPGTGPYGYTFGSGTRLTVV.

This chain uses TRBV20-1 with TRBJ2-1; lacking DNA, the TRBD1 call made by TCRdb goes unchecked. This CDR3 is built from 11 residues. Germline V lookup: CDR1 DFQATT, CDR2 SNEGSKA (reference sequence). CDR3 residues: CSARQGAEQFF.

The genes are TRBV5-1 and TRBJ1-1; the D call from TCRdb, TRBD1, cannot be confirmed without DNA. Germline CDR1 reads SGHRS; CDR2 reads YFSETQ. The CDR3 is made up of 16 amino acids. The CDR3: CASSLESGTVNTEAFF.

This rearrangement joins TRBV4-1 to TRBJ1-1. The length of the CDR3 is 16 residues. The germline V gene encodes CDR1 MGHRA and CDR2 YSYEKL. CDR3 residues: CASSQDSPRALVFAFF.

The rearrangement joins TRBV19 to TRBJ2-7; TCRdb's D gene call, TRBD1, goes unchecked for lack of DNA. From germline, CDR1 is LNHDA and CDR2 SQIVND (reference sequence). The CDR3 loop spans 15 amino acids. The CDR3 loop is CASSIGTGSSYEQYF.

This chain joins TRBV20-1 and TRBJ2-3; as DNA is missing, the TRBD1 call by TCRdb cannot be tested. This CDR3 contains 14 residues. CDR1 is DFQATT, CDR2 SNEGSKA, per germline (reference sequence). This chain's CDR3 is CSANSRGPTDTQYF.

This chain links TRBV20-1 with TRBJ1-1. The CDR3 is 14 amino acids. Germline-derived CDR1 and CDR2 are DFQATT and SNEGSKA (reference sequence). The CDR3 sequence: CSARVGGQNTEAFF.

The genes are TRBV10-3 and TRBJ2-1; no DNA is available, so the TRBD1 call from TCRdb remains unchecked. Germline V CDR1 and CDR2: ENHRY, SYGVKD. CDR3 length equals 14 residues. CDR3 loop: CAISDGGGFNEQFF.

V and J are TRBV6-5 and TRBJ2-3. Germline assignment: CDR1 MNHEY and CDR2 SVGAGI. The CDR3 contains 13 residues. The CDR3 protein is CASKSTRTDTQYF.

V is TRBV7-2 and J is TRBJ2-7. CDR1 and CDR2 (germline): SGHTA, FQGNSA. The CDR3 is 13 amino acids. This chain's CDR3 is CASSFRQLYEQYF.